These 2 T cell receptor beta chains were sequenced from one sample in a study of T cells in Graves' hyperthyroidism and ophthalmopathy (dated by TCRdb to about 2019). Libraries were made using multiplex PCR. TCRdb lists the instrument as Illumina HiSeq 2000. Amplification of TCR beta CDR3 regions was carried out from RNA transcripts. For the first round of RT-PCR on the TCR CDR3, the HTBI primer set was used together with the Qiagen OneStep RT-PCR kit. TCRdb handled the public reads itself, with Q25 trimming in fastp and clone calling in MiXCR, and kept productive beta chains. For every CDR3 protein sequence, its rows merge into one entry that carries the most common genes and DNA. This sample comprises roughly 800,000 distinct CDR3 sequences, more than 30% of them detected only once. More than 7% of the sample is in the top ten clones. Sequencing input: blood. These TCRs come from a man between 18 and 35 years old with Graves' hyperthyroidism.

This chain joins TRBV2 and TRBJ2-5; no firm D call. This CDR3 has 14 amino acids. V lost 6 bases and J 5 bases, leaving 16 bases between the germline ends. Germline CDR1 and CDR2: SNHLY and FYNNEI. The CDR3 coding sequence is TGTGCCAGCAGCGCCGGACCAGTCTCTGAGACCCAGTACTTC. It encodes CASSAGPVSETQYF. The full variable domain, its missing parts supplied by reference TRBV2 and TRBJ2-5, is EPEVTQTPSHQVTQMGQEVILRCVPISNHLYFYWYRQILGQKVEFLVSFYNNEISEKSEIFDDQFSVERPDGSNFTLKIRSTKLEDSAMYFCASSAGPVSETQYFGPGTRLLVL.

V gene TRBV6-5 combines with J gene TRBJ1-6; no firm D call. This CDR3 is 16 amino acids long. The germline CDR1 and CDR2 sequences are MNHEY and SVGAGI. V dropped 1 base and J dropped 10 bases, with 17 bases sitting between them. The CDR3 protein is CASSYWSGRALSPLHF. Written as DNA, the CDR3 is TGTGCCAGCAGTTACTGGAGTGGGCGAGCTCTCTCACCCCTCCACTTT.